This T cell receptor (beta chain) was identified during a study of HIV-infected patients and healthy controls. Alpha and beta constant-region primers primed reverse transcription of approximately 0.55 ug RNA. Using multiplexing indices, alpha and beta chain libraries were generated apart by chain-specific third strand synthesis. TCRdb reprocessed the 5' RACE reads via MiXCR and lists one record per CDR3 protein. The sample shows fewer than 20,000 distinct CDR3 sequences, roughly an eighth of them seen only once. Worth noting for this clonotype: Its specificity is not known.

Study-level points and caveats: Apparent post-therapy Gini recovery among HIV-infected patients was not reproduced with size-matched repertoires.

The length of the CDR3 is 15 residues. V shed 4 bases, J shed 3 bases, and the junction held 11 bases outside the gene matches. The V gene's germline CDR1 is SQVTM and CDR2 ANQGSEA. No cell fractionation was done, so the repertoire covers all unsorted peripheral blood T cells. V usage is TRBV29-1 and J usage is TRBJ1-2, with 7 positions matching TRBD1. The sequenced material came from blood. The clonotype originates from an adult in good health. CDR3 sequence: CSVAPSRQGDYGYTF. CDR3 nucleotide sequence: TGCAGCGTTGCCCCATCGAGACAGGGTGACTATGGCTACACCTTC.